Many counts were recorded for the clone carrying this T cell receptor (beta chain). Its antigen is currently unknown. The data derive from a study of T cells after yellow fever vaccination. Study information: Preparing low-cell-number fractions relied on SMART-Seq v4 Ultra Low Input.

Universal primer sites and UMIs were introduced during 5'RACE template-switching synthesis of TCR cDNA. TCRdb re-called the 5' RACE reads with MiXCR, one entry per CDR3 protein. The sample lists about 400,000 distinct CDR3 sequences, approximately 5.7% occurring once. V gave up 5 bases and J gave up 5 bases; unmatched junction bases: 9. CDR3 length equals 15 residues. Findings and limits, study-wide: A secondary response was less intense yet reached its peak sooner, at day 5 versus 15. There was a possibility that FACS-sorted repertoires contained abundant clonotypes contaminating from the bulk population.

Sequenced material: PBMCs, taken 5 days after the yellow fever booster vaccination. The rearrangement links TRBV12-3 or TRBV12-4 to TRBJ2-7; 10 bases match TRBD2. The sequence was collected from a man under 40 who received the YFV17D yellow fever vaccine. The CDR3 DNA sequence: TGTGCCAGCAGTCCTCTAGCGGGAGTATTACACGAGCAGTACTTC. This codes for CASSPLAGVLHEQYF.